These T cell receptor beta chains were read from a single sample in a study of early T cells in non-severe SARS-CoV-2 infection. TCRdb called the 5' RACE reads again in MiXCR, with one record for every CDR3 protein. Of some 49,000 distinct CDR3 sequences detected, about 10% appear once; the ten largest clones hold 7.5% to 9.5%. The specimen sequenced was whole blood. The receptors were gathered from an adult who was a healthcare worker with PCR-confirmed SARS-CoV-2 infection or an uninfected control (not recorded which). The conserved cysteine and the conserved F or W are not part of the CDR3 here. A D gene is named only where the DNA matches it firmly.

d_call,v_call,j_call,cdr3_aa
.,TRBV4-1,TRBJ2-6,ASSQDQGYSSGANVLT
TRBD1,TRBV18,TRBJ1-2,ASSPVAGGRLDGYT
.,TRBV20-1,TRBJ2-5,SATKRLSRTQETQY
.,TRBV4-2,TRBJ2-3,ASSPPLGELVGTDTQY
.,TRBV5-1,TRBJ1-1,ASSPQGGNTEAF
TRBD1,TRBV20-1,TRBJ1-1,SATGQGVTEAF
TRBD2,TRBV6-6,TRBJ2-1,ASSYGTSGNEQF
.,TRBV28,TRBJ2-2,ASSLRVNTGELF
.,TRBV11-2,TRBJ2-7,ASSFAPPGLFPHEQY
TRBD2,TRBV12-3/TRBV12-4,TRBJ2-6,ASSLRASGGSGANVLT
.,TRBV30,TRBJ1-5,AWSVRLGFDNQPQH
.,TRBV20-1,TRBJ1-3,SALRGAGNTIY
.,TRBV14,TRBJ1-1,ASSQATHEAF
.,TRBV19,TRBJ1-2,ASTSPAPNYGYT
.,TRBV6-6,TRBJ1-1,ASSYSGDLNTEAF
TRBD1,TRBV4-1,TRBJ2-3,ASSQGGQSTDTQY
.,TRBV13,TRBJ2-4,ASSLSPVGWKEY
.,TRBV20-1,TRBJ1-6,SAREGGSYNSPLH
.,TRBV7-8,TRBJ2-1,ASTPSGRTPLLYEQF
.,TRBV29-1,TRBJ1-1,SVETQGSEAF
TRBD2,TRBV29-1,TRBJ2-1,SVTSGSVYNEQF
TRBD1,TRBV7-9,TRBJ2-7,ASSLIGQGEFPGSYEQY
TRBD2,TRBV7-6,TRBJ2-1,ASSLNGGRDEQF
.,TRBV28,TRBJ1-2,ASILQGGGGGYT
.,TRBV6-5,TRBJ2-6,ASWTARSSGANVLT
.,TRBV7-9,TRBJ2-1,ASSFRRNEQF
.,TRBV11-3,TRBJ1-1,ASSLESAGRTEAF
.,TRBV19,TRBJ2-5,ASSIDGGIETQY
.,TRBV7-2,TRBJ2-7,ASSLVSREYEQY
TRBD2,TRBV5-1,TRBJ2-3,ASRSGGTDTQY
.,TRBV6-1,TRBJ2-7,ASSEYHYEQY
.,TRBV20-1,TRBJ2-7,SARDWDTYSYEQY
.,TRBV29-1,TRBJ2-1,SLRAGLYNEQF
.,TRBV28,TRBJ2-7,ASSSTSGPYEQY
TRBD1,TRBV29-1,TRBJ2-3,SVVGQTDTQY
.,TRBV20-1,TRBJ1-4,SARDPLTPNEKLF
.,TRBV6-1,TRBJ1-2,ASSARVANYGYT
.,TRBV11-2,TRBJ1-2,ASSADGYT
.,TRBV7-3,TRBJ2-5,ASSLLSQETQY
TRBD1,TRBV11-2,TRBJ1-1,ASSKTGGNTEAF
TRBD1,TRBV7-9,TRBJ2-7,ASSFGQGGYEQY
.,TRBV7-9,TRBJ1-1,ASSFIGPLGAF
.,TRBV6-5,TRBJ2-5,ASTPGSVKTQY